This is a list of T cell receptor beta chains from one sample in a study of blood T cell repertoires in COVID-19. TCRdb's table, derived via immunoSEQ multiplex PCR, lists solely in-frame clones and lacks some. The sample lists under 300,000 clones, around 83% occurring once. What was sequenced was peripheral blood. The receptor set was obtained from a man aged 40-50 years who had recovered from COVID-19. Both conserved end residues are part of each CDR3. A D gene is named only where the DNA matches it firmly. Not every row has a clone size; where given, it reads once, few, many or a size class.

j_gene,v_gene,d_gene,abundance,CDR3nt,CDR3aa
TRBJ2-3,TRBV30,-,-,TGTGCCTGGACAGGGGTCTCGCTAGATACGCAGTATTTT,CAWTGVSLDTQYF
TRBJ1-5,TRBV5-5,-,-,TGTGCCAGCAGCACCCAACCTCAGGGAAGTCAGCCCCAGCATTTT,CASSTQPQGSQPQHF
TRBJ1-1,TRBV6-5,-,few,TGTGCCAGCAGAGGCAGGGGTGAAGCTTTCTTT,CASRGRGEAFF
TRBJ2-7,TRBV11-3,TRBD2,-,TGTGCCAGCAGCTTAGTTTTAAGCGGGGGCCCCCACGAGCAGTACTTC,CASSLVLSGGPHEQYF
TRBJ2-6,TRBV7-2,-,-,TGTGCCAGCAGCTTAGTTAGCGGCCGCGGGTTGGGGGCCAACGTCCTGACTTTC,CASSLVSGRGLGANVLTF
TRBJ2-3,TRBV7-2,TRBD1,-,TGTGCCAGCAGGCCAGGGGGATCTAGCACAGATACGCAGTATTTT,CASRPGGSSTDTQYF
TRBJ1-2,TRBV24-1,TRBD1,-,TGTGCCACCAGTGATTCGAGGGGACAGGGTGGGAGCTACACCTTC,CATSDSRGQGGSYTF
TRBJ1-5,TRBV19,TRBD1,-,TGTGCCAGTAGTATAGGTCAGGGGGCGAATCAGCCCCAGCATTTT,CASSIGQGANQPQHF
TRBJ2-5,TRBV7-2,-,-,TGTGCCAGCAGCCCGAGTTGGCGGGGTCGTCAAGAGACCCAGTACTTC,CASSPSWRGRQETQYF
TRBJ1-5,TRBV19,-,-,TGTGCCAGTAGCGGGATTTTAAGTAGCAATCAGCCCCAGCATTTT,CASSGILSSNQPQHF
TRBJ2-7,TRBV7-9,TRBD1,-,TGTGCCAGCAGCTTAGCCGGGACAGGGGCCTACTACGAGCAGTACTTC,CASSLAGTGAYYEQYF
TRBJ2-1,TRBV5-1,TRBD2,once,TGCGCCAGCAGCTTGACTAGCGGTACCTACAATGAGCAGTTCTTC,CASSLTSGTYNEQFF
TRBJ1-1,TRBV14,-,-,TGTGCCAGCAGCTTCGGACATCTGACTGAAGCTTTCTTT,CASSFGHLTEAFF
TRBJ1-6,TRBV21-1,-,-,TGTGCCAGCAGCAAAGTCGCGTTTAAAATCCCCCGAAAGCCCCTCCACTTT,CASSKVAFKIPRKPLHF
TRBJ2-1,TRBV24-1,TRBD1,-,TGTGCCACCAGTGATTGGGCGACAGGGAATGAGCAGTTCTTC,CATSDWATGNEQFF
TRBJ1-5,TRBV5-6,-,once,TGTGCCAGCAGTTATGGACTTAATCAGCCCCAGCATTTT,CASSYGLNQPQHF
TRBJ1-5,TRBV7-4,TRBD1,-,TGTGCCAGCAGCTTAGAGGGGGCGGCGGATCAGCCCCAGCATTTT,CASSLEGAADQPQHF
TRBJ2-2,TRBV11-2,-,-,TGTGCCAGCAGCTCCGTAGCCTGGAGGACCGGGGAGCTGTTTTTT,CASSSVAWRTGELFF
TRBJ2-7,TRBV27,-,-,TGTGCCAGCAGTTTAAACAGGGATAGATACGAGCAGTACTTC,CASSLNRDRYEQYF
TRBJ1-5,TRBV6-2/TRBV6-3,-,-,TGTGCCAGCAGTTACACCGACAGTAACAATCAGCCCCAGCATTTT,CASSYTDSNNQPQHF
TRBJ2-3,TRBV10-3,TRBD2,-,TGTGCCATCAGTTTTCGGGGGGGCACAGATACGCAGTATTTT,CAISFRGGTDTQYF
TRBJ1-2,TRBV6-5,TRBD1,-,TGTGCCAGCAGTTACGGACAGGGGTCCATTGCTGGCTACACCTTC,CASSYGQGSIAGYTF
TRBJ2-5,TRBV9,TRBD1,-,TGTGCCAGCAGCGCAGGGACAGGGGGCCTAATTGGTGAGACCCAGTACTTC,CASSAGTGGLIGETQYF
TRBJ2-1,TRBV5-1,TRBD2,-,TGCGCCAGCAGCCCTGGGACTAGCGGGTACAATGAGCAGTTCTTC,CASSPGTSGYNEQFF
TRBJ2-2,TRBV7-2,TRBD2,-,TGTGCCAGCAGCTCGACACGATGGGAGCGGGAGTTCACCGGGGAGCTGTTTTTT,CASSSTRWEREFTGELFF
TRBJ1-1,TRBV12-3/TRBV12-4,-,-,TGTGCCAGCAGCCCCCCAAGTTACAGGGAGGCTTTCTTT,CASSPPSYREAFF
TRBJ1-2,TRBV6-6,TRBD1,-,TGTGCCAGCAGTTACGAGGGGGCGCCTGGCTACACCTTC,CASSYEGAPGYTF
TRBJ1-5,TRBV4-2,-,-,TGTGCCAGCAGCCAAGTTGAAAGCAGGGGCAGGCAGCCCCAGCATTTT,CASSQVESRGRQPQHF
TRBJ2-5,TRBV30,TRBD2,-,TGTGCCTGGACTAGCGGGGGGGCCCAAGAGACCCAGTACTTC,CAWTSGGAQETQYF
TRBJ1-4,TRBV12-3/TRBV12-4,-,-,TGTGCCAGCAGGCGGACAGATGAAAAACTGTTTTTT,CASRRTDEKLFF
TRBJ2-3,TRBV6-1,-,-,TGTGCCAGCAGTGAGCTCAGGGGCCCTGGGGGCCCAGATACGCAGTATTTT,CASSELRGPGGPDTQYF
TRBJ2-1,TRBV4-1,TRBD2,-,TGCGCCAGCAGCCAACTTTTTAGCGGGAGGGCATACAATGAGCAGTTCTTC,CASSQLFSGRAYNEQFF
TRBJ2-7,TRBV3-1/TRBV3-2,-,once,TGTGCCAGCAGCCAAAGGGGCGAGCAGTACTTC,CASSQRGEQYF
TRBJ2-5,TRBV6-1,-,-,TGTGCCAGCAGTGAATTCGTGCGCCAGACCCAGTACTTC,CASSEFVRQTQYF
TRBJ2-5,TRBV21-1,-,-,TGTGCCAGCAGCTCCCCATGCGAGCCCCTAGCGGACTCCCGGGAGACCCAGTACTTC,CASSSPCEPLADSRETQYF
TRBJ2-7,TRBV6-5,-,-,TGTGCCAGCAGCGGGAAACGCGTCGATTACGAGCAGTACTTC,CASSGKRVDYEQYF
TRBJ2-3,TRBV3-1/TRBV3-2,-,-,TGTGCCAGCAGCCAACTCCTAGGATCGACAGATACGCAGTATTTT,CASSQLLGSTDTQYF
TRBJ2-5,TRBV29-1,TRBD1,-,TGCAGCGCCAAGGGACAGTCAGAGACCCAGTACTTC,CSAKGQSETQYF
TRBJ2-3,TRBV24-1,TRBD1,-,TGTGCCACCAGTGGGGACAGGGGGCATGACACAGATACGCAGTATTTT,CATSGDRGHDTDTQYF
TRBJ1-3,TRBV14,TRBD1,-,TGTGCCAGCAGCCAAGGGGACAGGGACACCATATATTTT,CASSQGDRDTIYF
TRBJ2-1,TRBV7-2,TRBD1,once,TGTGCCAGCAGCTTATGGCAGGGGGACAATGAGCAGTTCTTC,CASSLWQGDNEQFF
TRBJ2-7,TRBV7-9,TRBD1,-,TGTGCCAGCAGCTTACTCGGACAGGCAGTAACCTACGAGCAGTACTTC,CASSLLGQAVTYEQYF
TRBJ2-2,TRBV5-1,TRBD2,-,TGCGCCAGCCGGTGGGCTAGCGGTAACACCGGGGAGCTGTTTTTT,CASRWASGNTGELFF
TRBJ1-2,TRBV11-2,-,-,TGTGCCAGCAGCTGGGGGCTGGGGGTTGCCTATGGCTACACCTTC,CASSWGLGVAYGYTF
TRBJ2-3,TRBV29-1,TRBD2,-,TGCAGCGTTGTGCTAGCGGGTCGCACAGATACGCAGTATTTT,CSVVLAGRTDTQYF
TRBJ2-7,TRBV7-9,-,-,TGTGCCAGCAGCGGAGAGACAGGCGGGTACGAGCAGTACTTC,CASSGETGGYEQYF
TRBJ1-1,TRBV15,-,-,TGTGCCACCAGCAGAGGGGGGGTCGCGAACACTGAAGCTTTCTTT,CATSRGGVANTEAFF
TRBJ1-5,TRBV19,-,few,TGTGCCAGTAGTAGCGGTCAGCCCCAGCATTTT,CASSSGQPQHF
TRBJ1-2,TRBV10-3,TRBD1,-,TGTGCCAGCAGCGGCAGGACGACAGGGGACTATGGCTACACCTTC,CASSGRTTGDYGYTF
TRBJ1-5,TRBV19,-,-,TGTGCCAGTAGTATGTCAGTTAATCAGCCCCAGCATTTT,CASSMSVNQPQHF
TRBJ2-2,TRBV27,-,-,TGTGCCAGCAGTTTATGGGGCGGAGCGAACACCGGGGAGCTGTTTTTT,CASSLWGGANTGELFF
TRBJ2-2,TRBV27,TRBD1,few,TGTGCCAGCAGCCCTATCGGACAGGGAGGCACCGGGGAGCTGTTTTTT,CASSPIGQGGTGELFF